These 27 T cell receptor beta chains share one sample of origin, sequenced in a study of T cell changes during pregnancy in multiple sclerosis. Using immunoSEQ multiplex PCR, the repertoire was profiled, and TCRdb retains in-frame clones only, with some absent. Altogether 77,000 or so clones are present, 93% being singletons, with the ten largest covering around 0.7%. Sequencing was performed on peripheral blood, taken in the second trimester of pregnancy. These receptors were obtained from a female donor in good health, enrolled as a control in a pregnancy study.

The CDR3 nucleotides are TGTGCCATCAGTGAGTCTAGCGGGGGGGCCGGTGAGCAGTTCTTC. The encoded protein is CAISESSGGAGEQFF. The V call is TRBV10-3, the J call TRBJ2-1; 11 nucleotides match TRBD2. V gave up 0 bases and J gave up 9 bases; unmatched junction bases: 4. The CDR3 spans 15 residues. Germline CDR1 is ENHRY and CDR2 is SYGVKD.

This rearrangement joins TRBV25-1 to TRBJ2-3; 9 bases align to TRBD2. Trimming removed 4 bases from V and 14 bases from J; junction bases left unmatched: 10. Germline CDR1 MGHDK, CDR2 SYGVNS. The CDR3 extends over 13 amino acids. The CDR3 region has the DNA TGTGCCAGCAGTGGAGCGGGGGGCATTCTTCGGTATTTT. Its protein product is CASSGAGGILRYF.

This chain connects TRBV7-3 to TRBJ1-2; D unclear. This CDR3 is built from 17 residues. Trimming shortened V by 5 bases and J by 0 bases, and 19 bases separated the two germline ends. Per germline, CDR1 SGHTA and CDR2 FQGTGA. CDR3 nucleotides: TGTGCCAGCAGCCCCCGAGCGGCCCAGCGGCCTAACTATGGCTACACCTTC. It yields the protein CASSPRAAQRPNYGYTF.

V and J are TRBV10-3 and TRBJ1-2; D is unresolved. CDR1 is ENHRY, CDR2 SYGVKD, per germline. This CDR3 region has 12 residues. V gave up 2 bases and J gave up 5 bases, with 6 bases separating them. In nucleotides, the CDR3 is TGTGCCATCAGTGAGGGACTTTATGGCTACACCTTC. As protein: CAISEGLYGYTF.

The DNA of the CDR3 is TGTGCCAGCAGTGATTTGGCGGTTGTGGCGCCCCGGAGGTCTAACTATGGCTACACCTTC. Its translation: CASSDLAVVAPRRSNYGYTF. The rearrangement links TRBV2 to TRBJ1-2; D not resolved. The CDR3 sequence is 20 residues long. Trimming left V 3 bases short and J 0 bases short, with 26 bases between. In germline, CDR1 is SNHLY, CDR2 FYNNEI.

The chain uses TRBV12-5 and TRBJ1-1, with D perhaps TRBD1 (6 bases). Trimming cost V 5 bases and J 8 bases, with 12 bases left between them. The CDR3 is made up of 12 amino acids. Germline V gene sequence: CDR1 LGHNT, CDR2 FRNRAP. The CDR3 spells CASGQGFGEAFF. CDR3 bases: TGTGCTAGTGGTCAGGGGTTTGGGGAAGCTTTCTTT.

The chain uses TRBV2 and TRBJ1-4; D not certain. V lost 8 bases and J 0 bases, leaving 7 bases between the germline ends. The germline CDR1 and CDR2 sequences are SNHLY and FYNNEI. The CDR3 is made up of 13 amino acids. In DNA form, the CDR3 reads TGTGCCAGCCAGGTATCAACTAATGAAAAACTGTTTTTT. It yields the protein CASQVSTNEKLFF.

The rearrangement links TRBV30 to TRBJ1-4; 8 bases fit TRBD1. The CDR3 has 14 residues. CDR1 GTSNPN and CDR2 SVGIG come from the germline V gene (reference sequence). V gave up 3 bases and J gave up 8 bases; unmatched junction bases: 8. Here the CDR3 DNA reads TGTGCCTGGAGCGCTGGACAGGGAGAAGAAAAACTGTTTTTT. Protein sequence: CAWSAGQGEEKLFF.

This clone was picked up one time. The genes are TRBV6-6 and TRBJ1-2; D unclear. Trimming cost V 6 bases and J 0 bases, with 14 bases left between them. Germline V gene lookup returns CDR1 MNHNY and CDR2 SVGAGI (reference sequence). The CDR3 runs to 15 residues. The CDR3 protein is CASSSNRYSNYGYTF. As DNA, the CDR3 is TGTGCCAGCAGCTCGAACAGATATTCTAACTATGGCTACACCTTC.

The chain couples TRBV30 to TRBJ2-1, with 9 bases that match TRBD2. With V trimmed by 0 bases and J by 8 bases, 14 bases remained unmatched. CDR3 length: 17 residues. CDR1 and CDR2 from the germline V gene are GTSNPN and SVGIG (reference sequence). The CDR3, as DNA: TGTGCCTGGAGTGTAAAAGGGGCGGGGGGGCGTAGCTATGAGCAGTTCTTC. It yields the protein CAWSVKGAGGRSYEQFF.

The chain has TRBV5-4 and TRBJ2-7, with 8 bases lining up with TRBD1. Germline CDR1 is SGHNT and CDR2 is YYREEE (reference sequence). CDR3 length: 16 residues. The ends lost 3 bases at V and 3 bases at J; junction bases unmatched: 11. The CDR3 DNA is TGTGCCAGCAGCTCCCTTGGACAGGGTAAGATCTACGAGCAGTACTTC. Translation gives CASSSLGQGKIYEQYF.

The CDR3 region is CASSQAKSGYTEAFF. CDR3 in DNA: TGTGCCAGCAGCCAAGCGAAAAGCGGGTACACTGAAGCTTTCTTT. V usage is TRBV14 and J usage is TRBJ1-1; D ambiguous. Germline V lookup: CDR1 SGHDN, CDR2 FVKESK. The CDR3 runs 15 residues. Trimming took off 1 base at V and 3 bases at J, with 12 bases between the two ends.

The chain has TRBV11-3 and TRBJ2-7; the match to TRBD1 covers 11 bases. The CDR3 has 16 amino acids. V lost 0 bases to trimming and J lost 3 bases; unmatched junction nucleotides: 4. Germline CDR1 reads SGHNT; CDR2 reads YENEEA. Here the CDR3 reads CASSLERTGGFYEQYF. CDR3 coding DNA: TGTGCCAGCAGCTTAGAAAGGACAGGGGGCTTCTACGAGCAGTACTTC.

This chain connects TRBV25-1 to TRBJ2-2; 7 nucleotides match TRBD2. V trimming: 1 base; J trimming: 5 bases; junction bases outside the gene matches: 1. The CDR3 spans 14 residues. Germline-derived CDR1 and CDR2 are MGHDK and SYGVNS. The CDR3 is CASSESGGTGELFF. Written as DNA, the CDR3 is TGTGCCAGCAGTGAATCGGGGGGAACCGGGGAGCTGTTTTTT.

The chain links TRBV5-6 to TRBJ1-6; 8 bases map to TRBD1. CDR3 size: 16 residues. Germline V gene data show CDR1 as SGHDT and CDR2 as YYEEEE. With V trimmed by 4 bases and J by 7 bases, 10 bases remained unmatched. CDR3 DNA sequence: TGTGCCAGCAGCCTAATGACAGGGGTCACCAATTCACCCCTCCACTTT. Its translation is CASSLMTGVTNSPLHF.

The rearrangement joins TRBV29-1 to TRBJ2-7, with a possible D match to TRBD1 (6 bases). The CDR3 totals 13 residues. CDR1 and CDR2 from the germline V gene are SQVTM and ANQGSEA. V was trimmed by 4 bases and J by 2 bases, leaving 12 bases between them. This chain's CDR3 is CSVGAQGTYEQYF. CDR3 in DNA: TGCAGCGTTGGGGCCCAGGGGACCTACGAGCAGTACTTC.

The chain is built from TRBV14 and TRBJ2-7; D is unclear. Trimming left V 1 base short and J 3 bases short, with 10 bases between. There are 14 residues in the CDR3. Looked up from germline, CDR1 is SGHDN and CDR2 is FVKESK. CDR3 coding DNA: TGTGCCAGCAGCCAAGGTCAGGCGAGCTACGAGCAGTACTTC. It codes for CASSQGQASYEQYF.

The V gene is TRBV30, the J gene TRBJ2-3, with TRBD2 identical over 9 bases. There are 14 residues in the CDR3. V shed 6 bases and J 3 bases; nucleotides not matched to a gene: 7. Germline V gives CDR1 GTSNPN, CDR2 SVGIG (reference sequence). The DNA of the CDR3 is TGTGCCTGTACAATAGCGGGGGTGACAGATACGCAGTATTTT. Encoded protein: CACTIAGVTDTQYF.

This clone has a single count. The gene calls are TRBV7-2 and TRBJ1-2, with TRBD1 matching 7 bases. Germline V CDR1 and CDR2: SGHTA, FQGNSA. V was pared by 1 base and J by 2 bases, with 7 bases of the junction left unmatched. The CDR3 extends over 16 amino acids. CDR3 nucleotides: TGTGCCAGCAGCTTAGGGAGCAGGGGGATCAACTATGGCTACACCTTC. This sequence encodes CASSLGSRGINYGYTF.

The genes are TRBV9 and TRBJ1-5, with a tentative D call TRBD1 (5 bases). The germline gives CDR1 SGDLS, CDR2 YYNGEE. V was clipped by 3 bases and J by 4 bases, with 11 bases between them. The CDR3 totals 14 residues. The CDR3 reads CASSAAGLNQPQHF. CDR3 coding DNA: TGTGCCAGCAGCGCAGCAGGGTTAAATCAGCCCCAGCATTTT.

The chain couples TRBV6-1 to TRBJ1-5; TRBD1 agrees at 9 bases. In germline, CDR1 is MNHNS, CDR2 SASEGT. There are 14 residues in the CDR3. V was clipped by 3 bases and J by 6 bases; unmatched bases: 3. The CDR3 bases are TGTGCCAGCAGTGAGTCGGGACAGGGTCAGCCCCAGCATTTT. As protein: CASSESGQGQPQHF.

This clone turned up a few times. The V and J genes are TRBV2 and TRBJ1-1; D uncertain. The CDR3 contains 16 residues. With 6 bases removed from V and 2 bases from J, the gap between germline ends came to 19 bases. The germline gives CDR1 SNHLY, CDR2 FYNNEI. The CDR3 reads CASSRILTEINTEAFF. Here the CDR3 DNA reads TGTGCCAGCAGCCGAATTCTTACAGAGATAAACACTGAAGCTTTCTTT.

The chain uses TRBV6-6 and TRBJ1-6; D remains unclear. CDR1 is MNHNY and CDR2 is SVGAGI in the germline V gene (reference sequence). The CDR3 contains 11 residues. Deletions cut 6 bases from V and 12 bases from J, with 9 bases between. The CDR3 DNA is TGTGCCAGCAGCTCCGGGAGACCCCTCCACTTT. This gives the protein CASSSGRPLHF.

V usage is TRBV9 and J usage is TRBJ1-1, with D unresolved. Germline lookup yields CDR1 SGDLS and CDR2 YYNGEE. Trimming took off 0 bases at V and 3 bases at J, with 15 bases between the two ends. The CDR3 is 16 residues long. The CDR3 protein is CASSVGVAGSDTEAFF. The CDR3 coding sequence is TGTGCCAGCAGCGTAGGGGTCGCGGGGAGTGACACTGAAGCTTTCTTT.

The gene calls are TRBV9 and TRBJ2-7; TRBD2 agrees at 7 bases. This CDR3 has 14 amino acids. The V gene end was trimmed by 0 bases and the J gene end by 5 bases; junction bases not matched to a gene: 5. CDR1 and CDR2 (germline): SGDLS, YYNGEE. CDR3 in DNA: TGTGCCAGCAGCGTAGAGGACCGGGGGGACGAGCAGTACTTC. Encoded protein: CASSVEDRGDEQYF.

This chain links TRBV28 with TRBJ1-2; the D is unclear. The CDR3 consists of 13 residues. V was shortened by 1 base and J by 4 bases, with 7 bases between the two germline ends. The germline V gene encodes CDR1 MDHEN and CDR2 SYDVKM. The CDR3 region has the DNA TGTGCCAGCAGTTTATTCGGTTCCTATGGCTACACCTTC. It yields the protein CASSLFGSYGYTF.

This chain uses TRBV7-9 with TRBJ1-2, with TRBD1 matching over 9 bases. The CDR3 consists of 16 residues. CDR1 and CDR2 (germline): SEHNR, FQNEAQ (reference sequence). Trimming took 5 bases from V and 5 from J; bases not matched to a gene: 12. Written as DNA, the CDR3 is TGTGCCAGCAGCCCTACCCGCACAGGGGGCACTTATGGCTACACCTTC. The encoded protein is CASSPTRTGGTYGYTF. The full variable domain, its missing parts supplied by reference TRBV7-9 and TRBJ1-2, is DTGVSQNPRHKITKRGQNVTFRCDPISEHNRLYWYRQTLGQGPEFLTYFQNEAQLEKSRLLSDRFSAERPKGSFSTLEIQRTEQGDSAMYLCASSPTRTGGTYGYTFGSGTRLTVV.